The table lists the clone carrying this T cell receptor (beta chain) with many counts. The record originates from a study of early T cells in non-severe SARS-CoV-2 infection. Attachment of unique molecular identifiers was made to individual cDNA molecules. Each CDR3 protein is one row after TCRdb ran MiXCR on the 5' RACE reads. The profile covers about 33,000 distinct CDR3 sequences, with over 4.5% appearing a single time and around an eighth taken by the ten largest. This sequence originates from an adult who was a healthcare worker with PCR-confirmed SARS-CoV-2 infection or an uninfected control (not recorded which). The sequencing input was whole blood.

In DNA, the CDR3 is TGCGCCAGCAGCTTTCAGGTGAACGATGGCTACACCTTC. Residues: CASSFQVNDGYTF. This sequence joins TRBV5-1 and TRBJ1-2; D gene ambiguous. V was trimmed by 2 bases and J by 6 bases, leaving 11 bases between them. Germline V CDR1 and CDR2: SGHRS, YFSETQ. The CDR3 contains 13 residues.